Listed below are T cell receptor beta chains from one sample, sequenced in a study of CD8+ T cells in alopecia areata. Measured with immunoSEQ multiplex PCR; TCRdb has only the in-frame clones, and not every one. The sample includes 160,000 or so clones, around half of them seen just once. The source material was CD8+ T cells sorted from blood, sampled at week 0. These receptors all come from a human donor with alopecia areata. The CDR3 runs from the conserved cysteine through the conserved F or W. D genes are given only for firm matches. Clone sizes are given selectively: once, few, many, or a class where the clone is expanded.

TRBV11-2	TRBJ1-1	TRBD1	many	TGTGCCAGCAGCCCAGGACAGGGCTCGGTAGGTGAAGCTTTCTTT	CASSPGQGSVGEAFF
TRBV30	TRBJ2-6	-	-	TGTGCCGCCGCACAGGGTACTGGGGCCAACGTCCTGACTTTC	CAAAQGTGANVLTF
TRBV19	TRBJ2-4	TRBD2	few	TGTGCCAGTAGTCCCGGGACTAGGGGGAACATTCAGTACTTC	CASSPGTRGNIQYF
TRBV13	TRBJ2-1	TRBD1	few	TGTGCCACCATGAGAAGAGACAGGGGGCAATACTGCAATGAGCAGTTCTTC	CATMRRDRGQYCNEQFF
TRBV7-2	TRBJ2-1	TRBD2	few	TGTGCCAGCAGCCACCCACTAGCGGGGGACTCGGGTGAGCAGTTCTTC	CASSHPLAGDSGEQFF
TRBV7-9	TRBJ2-3	-	-	TGTGCCAGCACCGCCGGACTAGATACGCAGTATTTT	CASTAGLDTQYF
TRBV19	TRBJ2-5	TRBD1	once	TGTGCCAGTAGTATGGTGGACAGGAGTGGAGAGACCCAGTACTTC	CASSMVDRSGETQYF
TRBV19	TRBJ2-3	-	-	TGTGCCAGCCATGGGCAGGGCATCACAGATACGCAGTATTTT	CASHGQGITDTQYF
TRBV13	TRBJ2-5	-	-	TGTGCCAGCAGTTTTGGAACTTGGGAGACCCAGTACTTC	CASSFGTWETQYF
TRBV29-1	TRBJ2-1	-	-	TGCAGCGTAGCGGACAGAGCCTACAATGAGCAGTTCTTC	CSVADRAYNEQFF
TRBV5-6	TRBJ2-7	TRBD1	once	TGTGCCAGCAGTTTCCTTGACAGGGTCTACGAGCAGTACTTC	CASSFLDRVYEQYF
TRBV4-3	TRBJ2-1	-	-	TGCGCCAGCAGCCAAGATACCACCCCAAACTACAATGAGCAGTTCTTC	CASSQDTTPNYNEQFF
TRBV30	TRBJ1-1	-	-	TGTGCCTGGATGGGGCAAATGAACACTGAAGCTTTCTTT	CAWMGQMNTEAFF
TRBV27	TRBJ1-2	TRBD1	-	TGTGCCAGCAGTCCACCTCCCGGGGACAGTTTCCCTGGCTACACCTTC	CASSPPPGDSFPGYTF
TRBV4-1	TRBJ2-2	TRBD2	-	TGCGCCAGCAGCCGAGCGGGGACGGACACCGGGGAGCTGTTTTTT	CASSRAGTDTGELFF
TRBV29-1	TRBJ2-3	-	few	TGCAGCGTTGATTCTACGAGAGATACGCAGTATTTT	CSVDSTRDTQYF
TRBV11-2	TRBJ1-1	-	-	TGTGCCAGCAGCTTAGTTAATGGGCTGGGCACTGAAGCTTTCTTT	CASSLVNGLGTEAFF
TRBV5-6	TRBJ1-1	-	-	TGTGCCAGCAGCCCTAGGACACTCGAAGCTTTCTTT	CASSPRTLEAFF
TRBV7-8	TRBJ1-1	-	few	TGTGCCAGCAGCTTGGAACCGGGGAACACTGAAGCTTTCTTT	CASSLEPGNTEAFF
TRBV29-1	TRBJ1-4	TRBD1	-	TGCAGCGTAATGATTCCGGGGACAGGGGAAAAACTGTTTTTT	CSVMIPGTGEKLFF
TRBV4-3	TRBJ1-1	-	-	TGCGCCAGCAGCCAAGAACGTCTGCGTGATGAAGCTTTCTTT	CASSQERLRDEAFF
TRBV27	TRBJ2-5	-	-	TGTGCCAGCAGTTGGGCGCCAGACCAAGAGACCCAGTACTTC	CASSWAPDQETQYF
TRBV5-4	TRBJ2-2	-	-	TGTGCCAGCAGCTTTAGTCGGACCGGGGAGCTGTTTTTT	CASSFSRTGELFF
TRBV7-8	TRBJ2-2	-	-	TGTGCCAGCAGCTCAAACCTGCCGGAAACCGGGGAGCTGTTTTTT	CASSSNLPETGELFF
TRBV30	TRBJ1-4	-	-	TGTGCCTGGAGGCAGCGCTTCGGACCTAATGAAAAACTGTTTTTT	CAWRQRFGPNEKLFF
TRBV30	TRBJ1-4	-	-	TGTGCCTGGAGTGAAAGCGAAAAACTGTTTTTT	CAWSESEKLFF
TRBV5-1	TRBJ2-2	TRBD2	few	TGCGCCAGCAGCTTGAGGGGCCCCCTTAGCGGGGCGAACACCGGGGAGCTGTTTTTT	CASSLRGPLSGANTGELFF
TRBV12-5	TRBJ1-5	-	-	TGTGCTAGTGGTTTGGCCCCCGGGATTAGCAATCAGCCCCAGCATTTT	CASGLAPGISNQPQHF
TRBV9	TRBJ1-5	TRBD1	-	TGTGCCAGCAGCAGGACAGGGACGGAGCCCCAGCATTTT	CASSRTGTEPQHF
TRBV4-3	TRBJ1-5	-	-	TGCGCCAGCAGCCACACGACCGGGCAGCCCCAGCATTTT	CASSHTTGQPQHF
TRBV5-6	TRBJ1-2	-	once	TGTGCCAGCAGCTTGTCGGTAGGACAGACCTATGGCTACACCTTC	CASSLSVGQTYGYTF
TRBV5-1	TRBJ1-1	-	few	TGCGCCAGCGCATCACCCGAAACCGGGGACCCCTGGGACACTGAAGCTTTCTTT	CASASPETGDPWDTEAFF
TRBV29-1	TRBJ1-2	-	few	TGCAGCGTTGAGAGTGGGGGCTACACCTTC	CSVESGGYTF
TRBV6-4	TRBJ2-1	TRBD1	-	TGTGCCAGCAGCCCCGGGACAGGGGAAGACAATGAGCAGTTCTTC	CASSPGTGEDNEQFF
TRBV9	TRBJ1-1	TRBD1	-	TGTGCCAGCAGCGTAAACAAAGACAGGGGAAGCACTGAAGCTTTCTTT	CASSVNKDRGSTEAFF
TRBV14	TRBJ2-7	-	-	TGTGCCAGCAGCCAAGATTGGGATGACGAGCAGTACTTC	CASSQDWDDEQYF
TRBV4-3	TRBJ1-2	-	-	TGCGCCAGCAGCCAAGAGGACTCGTCCTATGGCTACACCTTC	CASSQEDSSYGYTF
TRBV10-3	TRBJ2-7	-	-	TGTGCCATCGGAGGGGCCTACGAGCAGTACTTC	CAIGGAYEQYF
TRBV29-1	TRBJ2-1	TRBD2	-	TGCAGCGTTTACGGGGGGGACTACAATGAGCAGTTCTTC	CSVYGGDYNEQFF
TRBV30	TRBJ2-3	-	few	TGTGCCTGGAGAGGTTGGCCTAGCACAGATACGCAGTATTTT	CAWRGWPSTDTQYF
TRBV5-4	TRBJ1-6	-	-	TGTGCCAGCAGTTCGAGGGAGGAAGAAGGGTCACCCCTCCACTTT	CASSSREEEGSPLHF
TRBV10-2	TRBJ1-5	-	-	TGCGCCAGCAGTGAGGCAGGTACCGCCAATCAGCCCCAGCATTTT	CASSEAGTANQPQHF